The rows below give T cell receptor beta chains drawn from one sample of a study of glioma-infiltrating T cells after dendritic cell vaccination. The assay was immunoSEQ multiplex PCR, and TCRdb's table has in-frame clones only and misses some. The profile shows 20,000 to 30,000 clones, 89% of them singletons. The sequences come from blood, collected after dendritic cell vaccination. Source of these receptors: a human donor with glioblastoma. The CDR3 runs from the conserved cysteine through the conserved F or W. Each record gives: V gene, D gene, clone size, J gene, CDR3 protein, CDR3 DNA. A D gene is named only where the DNA matches it firmly. Size is stated for part of the rows, as once, few or many counts, or as a class when the clone is expanded.

TRBV19	.	few	TRBJ2-1	CASRVSGTPYNEQFF	TGTGCCAGTAGGGTCTCCGGGACACCCTACAATGAGCAGTTCTTC
TRBV29-1	TRBD2	.	TRBJ2-1	CSVASGAPNNEQFF	TGCAGCGTTGCTAGCGGGGCCCCGAACAATGAGCAGTTCTTC
TRBV11-2	TRBD1	.	TRBJ2-7	CASRPDRAEQYF	TGTGCCAGCAGACCGGACAGGGCCGAGCAGTACTTC
TRBV5-8	.	.	TRBJ2-5	CASSLARQSKTQYF	TGTGCCAGCAGCTTGGCGCGTCAATCAAAGACCCAGTACTTC
TRBV9	.	.	TRBJ1-1	CASSRGVSWGNTEAFF	TGTGCCAGCAGCCGGGGGGTCAGTTGGGGGAACACTGAAGCTTTCTTT
TRBV4-1	.	once	TRBJ1-5	CASSGRGGNQPQHF	TGCGCCAGCAGCGGCAGGGGCGGCAATCAGCCCCAGCATTTT
TRBV2	.	once	TRBJ2-6	CASSEARGSGANVLTF	TGTGCCAGCAGTGAAGCGCGGGGCTCTGGGGCCAACGTCCTGACTTTC
TRBV6-1	TRBD1	.	TRBJ2-7	CASSAGTGGPPAYEQYF	TGTGCCAGCAGTGCTGGGACAGGGGGCCCCCCCGCTTACGAGCAGTACTTC
TRBV30	TRBD1	.	TRBJ1-1	CAWGWDRRIGTEAFF	TGTGCCTGGGGATGGGACAGAAGGATTGGCACTGAAGCTTTCTTT
TRBV10-3	.	.	TRBJ2-1	CAISEAGTYNEQFF	TGTGCCATCAGTGAGGCCGGGACCTACAATGAGCAGTTCTTC
TRBV5-5	TRBD1	.	TRBJ2-3	CASSFTGDADTQYF	TGTGCCAGCAGCTTCACAGGGGATGCGGATACGCAGTATTTT
TRBV7-2	TRBD1	.	TRBJ1-1	CASSPGQGITAFF	TGTGCCAGCAGCCCGGGACAGGGGATTACAGCTTTCTTT
TRBV6-1	.	.	TRBJ1-2	CASSEGGGWYGYTF	TGTGCCAGCAGTGAAGGGGGGGGTTGGTATGGCTACACCTTC
TRBV5-1	TRBD1	.	TRBJ1-2	CASSPPTGAQGYTF	TGCGCCAGCAGCCCCCCGACAGGGGCGCAAGGCTACACCTTC
TRBV7-9	TRBD2	.	TRBJ2-7	CASSSGGGGYEQYF	TGTGCCAGCAGCTCGGGAGGGGGAGGCTACGAGCAGTACTTC
TRBV30	.	.	TRBJ1-2	CAWGGVRNYGYTF	TGTGCCTGGGGGGGGGTAAGGAACTATGGCTACACCTTC
TRBV6-1	TRBD2	.	TRBJ2-7	CASRLGGSSYEQYF	TGTGCCAGCAGGTTGGGCGGGAGCTCCTACGAGCAGTACTTC
TRBV5-1	.	.	TRBJ2-1	CASTLFAGASYNEQFF	TGCGCCAGCACCTTGTTCGCGGGGGCCTCCTACAATGAGCAGTTCTTC
TRBV10-3	.	.	TRBJ1-1	CAISESSSGAGTEAFF	TGTGCCATCAGTGAGTCGAGTAGTGGCGCCGGGACTGAAGCTTTCTTT
TRBV29-1	TRBD1	few	TRBJ1-5	CSVAPGTGDQPQHF	TGCAGCGTTGCCCCCGGGACAGGGGATCAGCCCCAGCATTTT
TRBV7-8	.	.	TRBJ2-2	CASITPTNTGELFF	TGTGCCAGCATAACTCCGACGAACACCGGGGAGCTGTTTTTT
TRBV19	TRBD1	.	TRBJ2-5	CASSRGDRGVETQYF	TGTGCCAGTAGTAGAGGGGACAGGGGCGTTGAGACCCAGTACTTC
TRBV7-9	TRBD2	.	TRBJ2-3	CASRPGGYSTDTQYF	TGTGCCAGCAGGCCCGGGGGGTATAGCACAGATACGCAGTATTTT
TRBV6-1	.	.	TRBJ2-2	CASSEAAPQGGELFF	TGTGCCAGCAGTGAAGCGGCCCCCCAGGGCGGGGAGCTGTTTTTT
TRBV5-5	TRBD1	.	TRBJ2-1	CASSEISGGNNEQFF	TGTGCCAGCAGCGAAATTTCAGGGGGAAACAATGAGCAGTTCTTC
TRBV5-1	.	.	TRBJ1-4	CASNVGSSTNEKLFF	TGCGCCAGCAACGTGGGGAGTTCAACTAATGAAAAACTGTTTTTT
TRBV19	.	.	TRBJ2-1	CASSTTHSSLYNEQFF	TGTGCCAGTAGTACCACTCACAGCTCGCTGTACAATGAGCAGTTCTTC
TRBV7-8	TRBD1	.	TRBJ1-2	CASSSTGGYDGYTF	TGTGCCAGCAGCTCGACAGGGGGTTATGATGGCTACACCTTC
TRBV29-1	.	.	TRBJ2-3	CSVPGSGTDTQYF	TGCAGCGTACCGGGTAGCGGTACAGATACGCAGTATTTT
TRBV4-1	.	.	TRBJ1-3	CASSQDPGSGNTIYF	TGCGCCAGCAGCCAAGATCCAGGGTCTGGAAACACCATATATTTT
TRBV5-6	.	.	TRBJ2-5	CASSLGSLGTQYF	TGTGCCAGCAGCCTAGGATCTTTGGGGACCCAGTACTTC
TRBV29-1	TRBD2	.	TRBJ2-2	CSVEDPSGGANTGELFF	TGCAGCGTTGAAGACCCCAGCGGGGGCGCGAACACCGGGGAGCTGTTTTTT
TRBV19	TRBD1	.	TRBJ1-5	CASSSQGRGLGYQPQHF	TGTGCCAGTAGCTCCCAGGGCAGGGGGCTCGGTTATCAGCCCCAGCATTTT
TRBV30	.	.	TRBJ1-2	CAWSVLFGYTF	TGTGCCTGGAGTGTACTCTTTGGCTACACCTTC
TRBV7-8	TRBD2	.	TRBJ2-1	CASSPGTSGVPRYNEQFF	TGTGCCAGCAGCCCCGGGACTAGCGGGGTCCCTCGCTACAATGAGCAGTTCTTC
TRBV18	.	.	TRBJ2-7	CASSPPGGYEQYF	TGTGCCAGCTCACCACCCGGGGGCTACGAGCAGTACTTC
TRBV10-3	.	.	TRBJ1-6	CAISQGVNSPLHF	TGTGCCATATCACAGGGAGTCAATTCACCCCTCCACTTT
TRBV5-1	TRBD1	.	TRBJ2-5	CASPQGALATQYF	TGCGCCAGCCCGCAGGGGGCATTGGCGACCCAGTACTTC
TRBV6-1	TRBD1	once	TRBJ1-2	CASSEGQPGAYGYTF	TGTGCCAGCAGTGAGGGACAGCCAGGGGCCTATGGCTACACCTTC
TRBV5-1	.	.	TRBJ2-3	CASSAADSTDTQYF	TGCGCCAGCAGCGCGGCGGATAGCACAGATACGCAGTATTTT
TRBV14	TRBD1	.	TRBJ1-1	CASSPRDRLNTEAFF	TGTGCCAGCAGCCCCCGGGACAGGTTGAACACTGAAGCTTTCTTT
TRBV2	TRBD2	.	TRBJ2-3	CASTPGRSSGGSDTQYF	TGTGCCAGCACTCCGGGGCGAAGTAGCGGGGGGTCGGATACGCAGTATTTT
TRBV6-1	.	.	TRBJ2-7	CASSPNRDPYEQYF	TGTGCCAGCAGTCCGAACAGGGACCCCTACGAGCAGTACTTC